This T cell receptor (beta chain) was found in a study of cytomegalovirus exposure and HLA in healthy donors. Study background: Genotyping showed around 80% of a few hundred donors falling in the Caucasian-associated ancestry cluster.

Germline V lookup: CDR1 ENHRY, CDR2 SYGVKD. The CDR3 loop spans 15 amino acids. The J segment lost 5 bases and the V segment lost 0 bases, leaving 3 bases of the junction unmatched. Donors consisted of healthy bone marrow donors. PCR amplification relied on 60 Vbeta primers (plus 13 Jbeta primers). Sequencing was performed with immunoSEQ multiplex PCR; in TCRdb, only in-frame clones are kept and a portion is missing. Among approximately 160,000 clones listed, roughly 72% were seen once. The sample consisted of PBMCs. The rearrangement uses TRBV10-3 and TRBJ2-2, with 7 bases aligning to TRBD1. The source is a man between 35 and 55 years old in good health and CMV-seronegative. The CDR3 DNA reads TGTGCCATCAGTGAGTCGTCACAGGGGACCGGGGAGCTGTTTTTT. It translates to CAISESSQGTGELFF.